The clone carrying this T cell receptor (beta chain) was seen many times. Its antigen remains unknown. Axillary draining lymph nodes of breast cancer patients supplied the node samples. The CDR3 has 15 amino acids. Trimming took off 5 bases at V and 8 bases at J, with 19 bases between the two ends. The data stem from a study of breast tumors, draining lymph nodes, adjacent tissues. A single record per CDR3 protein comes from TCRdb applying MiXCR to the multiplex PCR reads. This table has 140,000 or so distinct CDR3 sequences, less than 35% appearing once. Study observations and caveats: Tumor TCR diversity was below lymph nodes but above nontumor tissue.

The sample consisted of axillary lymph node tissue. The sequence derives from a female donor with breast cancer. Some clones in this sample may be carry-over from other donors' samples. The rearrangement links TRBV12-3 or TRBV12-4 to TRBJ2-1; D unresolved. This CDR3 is CASSPRALLGDEQFF. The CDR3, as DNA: TGTGCCAGCAGTCCCCGGGCCCTTCTTGGCGATGAGCAGTTCTTC.